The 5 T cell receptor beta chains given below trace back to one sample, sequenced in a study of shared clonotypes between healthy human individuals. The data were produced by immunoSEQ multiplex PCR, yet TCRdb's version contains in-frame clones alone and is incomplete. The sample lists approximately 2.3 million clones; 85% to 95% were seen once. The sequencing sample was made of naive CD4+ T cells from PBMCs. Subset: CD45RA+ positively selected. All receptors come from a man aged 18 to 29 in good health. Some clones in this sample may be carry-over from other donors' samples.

The CDR3 spells CASSALSGGGTEAFF. The CDR3 bases are TGTGCCAGCAGCGCCCTGAGCGGGGGTGGAACTGAAGCTTTCTTT. The chain recombines TRBV9 with TRBJ1-1, with D perhaps matching TRBD1 (5 bases). This CDR3 spans 15 amino acids. V was clipped by 3 bases and J by 5 bases, with 17 bases between them. Germline CDR1 SGDLS, CDR2 YYNGEE. The variable domain in full, completed from reference TRBV9 and TRBJ1-1, reads DSGVTQTPKHLITATGQRVTLRCSPRSGDLSVYWYQQSLDQGLQFLIQYYNGEERAKGNILERFSAQQFPDLHSELNLSSLELGDSALYFCASSALSGGGTEAFFGQGTRLTVV.

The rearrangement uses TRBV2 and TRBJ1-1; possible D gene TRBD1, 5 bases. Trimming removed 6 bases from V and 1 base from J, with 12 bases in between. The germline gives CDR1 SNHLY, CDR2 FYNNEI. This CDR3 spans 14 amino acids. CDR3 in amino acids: CASRRQLWNTEAFF. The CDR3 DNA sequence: TGTGCCAGCAGAAGACAGCTTTGGAACACTGAAGCTTTCTTT.

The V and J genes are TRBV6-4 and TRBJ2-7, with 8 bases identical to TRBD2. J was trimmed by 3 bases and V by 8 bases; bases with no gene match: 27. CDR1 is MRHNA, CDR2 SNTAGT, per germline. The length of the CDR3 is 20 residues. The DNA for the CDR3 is TGTGCCAGCCCCTCAGATTTGGGGGGCGCTCGGTCTAGCGGGCTCTACGAGCAGTACTTC. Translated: CASPSDLGGARSSGLYEQYF.

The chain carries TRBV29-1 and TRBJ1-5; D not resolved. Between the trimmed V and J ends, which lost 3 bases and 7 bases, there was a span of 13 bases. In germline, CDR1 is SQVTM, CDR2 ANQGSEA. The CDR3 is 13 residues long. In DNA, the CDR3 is TGCAGCGTTGAGTCCCAGCCCAACCAGCCCCAGCATTTT. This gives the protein CSVESQPNQPQHF. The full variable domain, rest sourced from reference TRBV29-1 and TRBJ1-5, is SAVISQKPSRDICQRGTSLTIQCQVDSQVTMMFWYRQQPGQSLTLIATANQGSEATYESGFVIDKFPISRPNLTFSTLTVSNMSPEDSSIYLCSVESQPNQPQHFGDGTRLSIL.

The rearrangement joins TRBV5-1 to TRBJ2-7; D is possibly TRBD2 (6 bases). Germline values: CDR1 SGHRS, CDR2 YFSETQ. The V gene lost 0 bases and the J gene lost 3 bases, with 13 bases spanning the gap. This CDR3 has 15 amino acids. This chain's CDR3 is CASSLEAGQIYEQYF. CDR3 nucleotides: TGCGCCAGCAGCTTGGAAGCGGGCCAGATCTACGAGCAGTACTTC.